The T cell receptor (beta chain) under discussion was sequenced for a study of blood T cell repertoires in COVID-19. At the level of the study: COVID-19 samples collected from the United States, Italy and Spain covered acute and convalescent phases. T cells, B-cell-depleted T cells, or PBMCs supplied cDNA or gDNA.

Germline CDR1 and CDR2: MNHEY and SVGEGT. After removal of 6 bases from V and 4 bases from J, the junction contained 4 bases not matched to a gene. This CDR3 has 14 amino acids. While infection was still active, Seattle patients were enrolled and then followed longitudinally. Here immunoSEQ multiplex PCR was the method, and the copy in TCRdb shows in-frame clones only, minus some. Of about 150,000 clones listed, approximately 85% are singletons. The TCR sequence derives from a man aged 55 to 70 with COVID-19, enrolled during active disease. The gene calls are TRBV6-2 or TRBV6-3 and TRBJ2-1; 9 bases agree with TRBD2. Sequenced input: peripheral blood. This CDR3 is CASSRTSEYNEQFF. The CDR3 DNA follows: TGTGCCAGCAGCCGGACTAGCGAGTACAATGAGCAGTTCTTC.